This T cell receptor beta chain originates from a study of cytomegalovirus exposure and HLA in healthy donors. Overall study findings and caveats: The classifier reportedly diagnosed cytomegalovirus status with high specificity and sensitivity. First-cohort TCR clusters tended to co-occur in the roughly 120 validation repertoires, a later analysis found. According to the study, 150 to 200 TCR beta chains were cytomegalovirus-associated.

Sequencing used immunoSEQ multiplex PCR; TCRdb keeps in-frame clones, though not all of them. The sample includes 300,000 to 400,000 clones, 88% of them seen just once. A word on this clone: The antigen remains unidentified.

The germline V gene has CDR1 SGHRS and CDR2 YFSETQ. Trimming pared 2 bases from V and 3 bases from J, leaving 11 bases between. The CDR3 consists of 14 residues. From the 120-subject validation cohort, which was separate from the roughly 690-subject first cohort, the donors were drawn. The source is a man between 25 and 39 years old in good health and CMV-seronegative. The rearrangement links TRBV5-1 to TRBJ2-5; D is undetermined. Specimen: PBMCs. The CDR3 bases are TGCGCCAGCAGCTTTCTGATAGCAGAAGAGACCCAGTACTTC. It yields the protein CASSFLIAEETQYF.